This TCR beta chain appears in the sequencing data of a study of CD8+CD57+ T cells in acquired aplastic anemia. Study background: On average, sorted CD4+ and CD8+ cells gave approximately 3.1 ug of DNA. Mean read depth for CD4+ cells from healthy donors was around 9.9 million.

CDR3 length: 14 residues. The trim removed 4 bases at V and 1 base at J, leaving 2 bases unmatched. CDR1 and CDR2 (germline): SGHNT, YYREEE (reference sequence). On this clonotype itself: Its antigen is undetermined.

Whole-study findings and limits: The CD8+ Simpson's diversity of patients and controls was not significantly different. Patients and controls had in common twenty-nine CD8+ CDR3 sequences.

Using genomic DNA as the template, TCR beta VDJ and CDR3 profiling was carried out. TCRdb itself ran the reads through MiXCR, one entry per CDR3 protein. The table has some 120,000 distinct CDR3 sequences, around 46% seen once. The chain carries TRBV5-4 and TRBJ2-4; TRBD2 matches 7 bases. The TCR sequence derives from a human donor in good health, serving as a control. Sample: sorted CD4+, CD8+, or CD8+CD57+ T cells (not recorded which) from PBMCs. CDR3 bases: TGTGCCAGCAGCGGGGGAGGGGCCAAAAACATTCAGTACTTC. It is translated as CASSGGGAKNIQYF.